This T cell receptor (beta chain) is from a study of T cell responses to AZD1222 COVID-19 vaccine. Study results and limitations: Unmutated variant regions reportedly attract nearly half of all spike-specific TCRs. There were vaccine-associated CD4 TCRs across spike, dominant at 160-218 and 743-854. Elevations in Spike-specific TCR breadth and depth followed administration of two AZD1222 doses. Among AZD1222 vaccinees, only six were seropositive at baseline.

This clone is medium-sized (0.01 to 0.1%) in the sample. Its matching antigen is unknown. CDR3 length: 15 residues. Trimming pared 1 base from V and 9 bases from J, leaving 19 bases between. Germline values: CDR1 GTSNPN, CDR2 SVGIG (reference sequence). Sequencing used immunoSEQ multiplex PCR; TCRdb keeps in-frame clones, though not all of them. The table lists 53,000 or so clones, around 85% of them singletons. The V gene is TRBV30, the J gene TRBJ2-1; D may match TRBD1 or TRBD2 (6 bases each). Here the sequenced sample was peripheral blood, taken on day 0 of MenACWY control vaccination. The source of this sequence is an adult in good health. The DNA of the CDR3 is TGTGCCTGGAGTGGGGGGGCCGCCCAATTGGGTGAGCAGTTCTTC. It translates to CAWSGGAAQLGEQFF.